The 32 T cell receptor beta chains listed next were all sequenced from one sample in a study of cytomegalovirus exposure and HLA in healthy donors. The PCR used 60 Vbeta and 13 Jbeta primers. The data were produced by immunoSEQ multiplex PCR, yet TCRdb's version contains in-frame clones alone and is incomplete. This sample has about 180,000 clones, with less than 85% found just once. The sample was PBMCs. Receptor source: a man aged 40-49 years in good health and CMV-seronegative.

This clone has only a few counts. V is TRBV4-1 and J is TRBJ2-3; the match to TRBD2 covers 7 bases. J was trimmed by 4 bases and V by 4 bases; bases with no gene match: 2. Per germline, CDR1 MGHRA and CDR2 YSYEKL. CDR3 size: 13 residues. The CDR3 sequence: CASSPAGADTQYF. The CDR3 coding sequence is TGCGCCAGCAGCCCCGCGGGGGCAGATACGCAGTATTTT.

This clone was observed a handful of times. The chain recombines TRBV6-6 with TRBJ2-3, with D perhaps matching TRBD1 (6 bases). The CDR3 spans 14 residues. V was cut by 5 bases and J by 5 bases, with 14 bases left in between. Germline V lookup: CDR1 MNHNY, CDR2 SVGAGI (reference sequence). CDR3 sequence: CASSQQGGVDTQYF. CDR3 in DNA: TGTGCCAGCAGTCAACAGGGTGGGGTAGATACGCAGTATTTT.

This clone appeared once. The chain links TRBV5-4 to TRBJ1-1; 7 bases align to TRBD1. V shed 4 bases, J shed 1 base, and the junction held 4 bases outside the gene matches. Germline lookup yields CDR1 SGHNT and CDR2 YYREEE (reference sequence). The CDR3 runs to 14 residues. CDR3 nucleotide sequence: TGTGCCAGCAGCCCAAGGACAGGGAACACTGAAGCTTTCTTT. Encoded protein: CASSPRTGNTEAFF.

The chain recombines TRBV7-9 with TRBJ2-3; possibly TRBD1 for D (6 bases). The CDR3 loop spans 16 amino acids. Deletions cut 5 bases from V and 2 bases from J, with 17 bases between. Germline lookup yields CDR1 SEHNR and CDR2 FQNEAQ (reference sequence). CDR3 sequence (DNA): TGTGCCAGCAGCATCCGGACAGATAGGTACACAGATACGCAGTATTTT. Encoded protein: CASSIRTDRYTDTQYF.

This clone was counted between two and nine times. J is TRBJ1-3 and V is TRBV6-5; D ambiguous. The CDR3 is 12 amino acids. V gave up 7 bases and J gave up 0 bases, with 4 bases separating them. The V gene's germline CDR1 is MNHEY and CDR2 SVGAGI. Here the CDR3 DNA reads TGTGCCAGCACGAGCTCTGGAAACACCATATATTTT. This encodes CASTSSGNTIYF.

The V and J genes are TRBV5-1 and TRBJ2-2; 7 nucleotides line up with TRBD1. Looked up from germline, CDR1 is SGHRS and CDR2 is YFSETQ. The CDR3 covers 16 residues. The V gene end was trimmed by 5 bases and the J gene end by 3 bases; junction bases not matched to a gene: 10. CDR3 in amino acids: CASSPNRGPDTGELFF. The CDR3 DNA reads TGCGCCAGCAGTCCCAATAGGGGGCCGGACACCGGGGAGCTGTTTTTT.

CDR3 region: CASSFQGENIQYF. CDR3 in DNA: TGTGCCAGCAGCTTCCAGGGGGAAAACATTCAGTACTTC. This sequence joins TRBV7-3 and TRBJ2-4; 7 positions agree with TRBD1. The CDR3 runs to 13 residues. After removal of 3 bases from V and 5 bases from J, the junction contained 1 base not matched to a gene. Germline V gene lookup returns CDR1 SGHTA and CDR2 FQGTGA.

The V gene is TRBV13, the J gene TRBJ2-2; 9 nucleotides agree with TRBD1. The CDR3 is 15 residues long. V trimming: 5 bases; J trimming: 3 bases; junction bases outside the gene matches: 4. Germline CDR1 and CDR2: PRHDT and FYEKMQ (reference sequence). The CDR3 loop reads CASSPRTGDTGELFF. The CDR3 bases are TGTGCCAGCAGCCCAAGGACAGGGGACACCGGGGAGCTGTTTTTT.

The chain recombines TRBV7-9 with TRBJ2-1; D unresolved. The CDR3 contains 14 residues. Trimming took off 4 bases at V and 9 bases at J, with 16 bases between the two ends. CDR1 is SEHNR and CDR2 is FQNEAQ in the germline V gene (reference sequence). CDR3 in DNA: TGTGCCAGCAGCTCCAACAGAATGAATAGTGAGCAGTTCTTC. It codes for CASSSNRMNSEQFF.

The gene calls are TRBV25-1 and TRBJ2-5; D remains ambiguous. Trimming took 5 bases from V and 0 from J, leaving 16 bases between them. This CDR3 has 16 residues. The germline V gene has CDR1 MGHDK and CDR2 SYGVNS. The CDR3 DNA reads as TGTGCCAGCAGTTCCGAGGCAGATGCGTACCAAGAGACCCAGTACTTC. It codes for CASSSEADAYQETQYF.

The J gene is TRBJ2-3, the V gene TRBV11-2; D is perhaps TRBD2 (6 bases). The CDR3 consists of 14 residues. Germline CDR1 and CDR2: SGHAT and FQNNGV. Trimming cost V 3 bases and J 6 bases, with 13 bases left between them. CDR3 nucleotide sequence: TGTGCCAGCAGCTTGGCGGCGGGATTCGATACGCAGTATTTT. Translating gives CASSLAAGFDTQYF.

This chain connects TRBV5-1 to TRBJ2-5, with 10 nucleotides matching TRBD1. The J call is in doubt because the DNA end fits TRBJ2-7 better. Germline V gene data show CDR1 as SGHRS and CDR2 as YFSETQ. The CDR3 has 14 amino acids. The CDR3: CASSVRDRGDEQYF. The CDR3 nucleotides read TGCGCCAGCAGCGTCCGGGACAGGGGCGACGAGCAGTACTTC.

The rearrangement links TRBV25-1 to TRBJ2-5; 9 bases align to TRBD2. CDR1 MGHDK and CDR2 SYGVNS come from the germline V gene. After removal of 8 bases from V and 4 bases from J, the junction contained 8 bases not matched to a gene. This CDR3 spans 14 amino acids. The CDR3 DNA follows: TGTGCCAGCTCCCGGACTAGCGAGATAGAGACCCAGTACTTC. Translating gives CASSRTSEIETQYF.

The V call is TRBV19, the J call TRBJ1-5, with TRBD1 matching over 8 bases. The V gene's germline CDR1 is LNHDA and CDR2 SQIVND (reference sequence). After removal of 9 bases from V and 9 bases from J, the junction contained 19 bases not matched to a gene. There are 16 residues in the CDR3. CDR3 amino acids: CARDLGPGQGRWPQHF. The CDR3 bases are TGTGCCAGAGACCTCGGTCCAGGACAGGGTCGGTGGCCCCAGCATTTT.

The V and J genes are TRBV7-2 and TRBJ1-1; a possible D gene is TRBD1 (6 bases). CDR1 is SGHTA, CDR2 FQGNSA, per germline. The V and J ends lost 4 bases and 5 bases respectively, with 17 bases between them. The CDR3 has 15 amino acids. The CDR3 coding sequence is TGTGCCAGCAGCTCGAGGACAGTTGTATGGACTGAAGCTTTCTTT. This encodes CASSSRTVVWTEAFF.

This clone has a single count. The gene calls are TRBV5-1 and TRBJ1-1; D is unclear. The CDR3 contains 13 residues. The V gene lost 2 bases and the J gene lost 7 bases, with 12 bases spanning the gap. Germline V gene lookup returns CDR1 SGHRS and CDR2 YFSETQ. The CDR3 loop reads CASSFETELEAFF. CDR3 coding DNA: TGCGCCAGCAGCTTCGAGACGGAGCTTGAAGCTTTCTTT.

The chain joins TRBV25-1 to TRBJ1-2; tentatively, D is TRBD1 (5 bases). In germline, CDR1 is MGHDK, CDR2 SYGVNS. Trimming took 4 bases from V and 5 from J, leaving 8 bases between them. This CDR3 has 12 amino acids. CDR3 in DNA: TGTGCCAGCAGTGCCCCAGGGTATGGCTACACCTTC. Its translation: CASSAPGYGYTF.

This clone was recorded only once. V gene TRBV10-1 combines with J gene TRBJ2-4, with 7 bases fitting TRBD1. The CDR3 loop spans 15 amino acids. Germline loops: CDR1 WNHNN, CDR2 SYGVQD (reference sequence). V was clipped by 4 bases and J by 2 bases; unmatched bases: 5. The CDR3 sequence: CASSGDRETKNIQYF. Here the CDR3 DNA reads TGCGCCAGCAGTGGGGACAGAGAGACCAAAAACATTCAGTACTTC.

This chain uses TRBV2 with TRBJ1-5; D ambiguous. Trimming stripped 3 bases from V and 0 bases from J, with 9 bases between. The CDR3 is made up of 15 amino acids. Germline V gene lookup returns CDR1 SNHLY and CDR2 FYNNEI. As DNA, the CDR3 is TGTGCCAGCAGTGAGATAGGGAGTAGCAATCAGCCCCAGCATTTT. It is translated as CASSEIGSSNQPQHF.

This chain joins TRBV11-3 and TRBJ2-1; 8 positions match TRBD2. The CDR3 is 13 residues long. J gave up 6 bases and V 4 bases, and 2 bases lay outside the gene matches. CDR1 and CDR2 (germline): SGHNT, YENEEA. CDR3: CASSSGTSNEQFF. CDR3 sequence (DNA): TGTGCCAGCAGCTCCGGGACTAGCAATGAGCAGTTCTTC.

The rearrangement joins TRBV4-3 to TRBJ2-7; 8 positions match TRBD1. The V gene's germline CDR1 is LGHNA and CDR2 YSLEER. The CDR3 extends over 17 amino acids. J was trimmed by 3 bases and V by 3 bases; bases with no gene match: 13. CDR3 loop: CASSHYTRDRGDYEQYF. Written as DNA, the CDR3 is TGCGCCAGCAGCCATTACACCCGAGACAGGGGCGACTACGAGCAGTACTTC.

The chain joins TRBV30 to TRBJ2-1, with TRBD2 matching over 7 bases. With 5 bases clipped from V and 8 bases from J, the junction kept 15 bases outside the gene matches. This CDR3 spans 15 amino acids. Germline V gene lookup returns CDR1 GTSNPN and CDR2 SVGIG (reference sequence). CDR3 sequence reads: CAWVAGTTPGHEQFF. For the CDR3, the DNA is TGTGCCTGGGTTGCCGGGACTACCCCAGGCCATGAGCAGTTCTTC. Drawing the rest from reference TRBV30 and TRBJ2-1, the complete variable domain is SQTIHQWPATLVQPVGSPLSLECTVEGTSNPNLYWYRQAAGRGLQLLFYSVGIGQISSEVPQNLSASRPQDRQFILSSKKLLLSDSGFYLCAWVAGTTPGHEQFFGPGTRLTVL.

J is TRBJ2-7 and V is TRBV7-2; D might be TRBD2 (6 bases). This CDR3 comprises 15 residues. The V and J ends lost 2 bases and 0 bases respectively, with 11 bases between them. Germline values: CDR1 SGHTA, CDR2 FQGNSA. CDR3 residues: CASSLRAGSSYEQYF. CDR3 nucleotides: TGTGCCAGCAGCTTAAGGGCGGGAAGCTCCTACGAGCAGTACTTC.

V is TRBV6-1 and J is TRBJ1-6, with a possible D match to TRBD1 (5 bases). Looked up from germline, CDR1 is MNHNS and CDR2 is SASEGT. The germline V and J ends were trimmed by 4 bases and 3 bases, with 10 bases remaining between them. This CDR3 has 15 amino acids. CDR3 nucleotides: TGTGCCAGCAGTGCGACAGTAAACTATAATTCACCCCTCCACTTT. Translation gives CASSATVNYNSPLHF.

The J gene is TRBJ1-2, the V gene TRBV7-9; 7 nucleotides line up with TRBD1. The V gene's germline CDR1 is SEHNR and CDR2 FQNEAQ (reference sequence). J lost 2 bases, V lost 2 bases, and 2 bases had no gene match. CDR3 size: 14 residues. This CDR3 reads CASSLLGQNYGYTF. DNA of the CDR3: TGTGCCAGCAGCTTATTGGGACAGAACTATGGCTACACCTTC.

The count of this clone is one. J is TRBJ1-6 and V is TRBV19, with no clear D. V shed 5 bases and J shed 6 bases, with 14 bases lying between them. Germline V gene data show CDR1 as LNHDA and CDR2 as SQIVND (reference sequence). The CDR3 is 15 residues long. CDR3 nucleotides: TGTGCCAGTAGTCTGTATGGCCCTTCTAATTCACCCCTCCACTTT. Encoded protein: CASSLYGPSNSPLHF.

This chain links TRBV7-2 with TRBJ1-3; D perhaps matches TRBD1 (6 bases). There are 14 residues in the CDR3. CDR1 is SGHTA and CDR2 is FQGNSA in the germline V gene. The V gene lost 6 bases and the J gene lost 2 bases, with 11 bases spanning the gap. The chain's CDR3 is CASRPTGPGNTIYF. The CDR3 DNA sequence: TGTGCCAGCAGGCCAACAGGGCCTGGAAACACCATATATTTT. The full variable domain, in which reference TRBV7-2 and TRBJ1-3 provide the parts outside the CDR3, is GAGVSQSPSNKVTEKGKDVELRCDPISGHTALYWYRQSLGQGLEFLIYFQGNSAPDKSGLPSDRFSAERTGGSVSTLTIQRTQQEDSAVYLCASRPTGPGNTIYFGEGSWLTVV.

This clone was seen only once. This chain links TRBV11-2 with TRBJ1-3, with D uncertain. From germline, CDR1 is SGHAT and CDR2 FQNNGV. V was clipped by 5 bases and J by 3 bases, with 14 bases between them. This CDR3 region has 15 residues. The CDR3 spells CASSQDQSFGNTIYF. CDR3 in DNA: TGTGCCAGCAGCCAGGATCAATCTTTTGGAAACACCATATATTTT.

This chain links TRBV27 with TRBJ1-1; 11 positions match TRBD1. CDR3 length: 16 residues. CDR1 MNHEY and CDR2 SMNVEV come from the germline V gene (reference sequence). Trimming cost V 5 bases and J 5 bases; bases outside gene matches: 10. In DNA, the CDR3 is TGTGCCAGCAGTACATGGACAGGGGGCGCAGGTACTGAAGCTTTCTTT. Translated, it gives CASSTWTGGAGTEAFF.

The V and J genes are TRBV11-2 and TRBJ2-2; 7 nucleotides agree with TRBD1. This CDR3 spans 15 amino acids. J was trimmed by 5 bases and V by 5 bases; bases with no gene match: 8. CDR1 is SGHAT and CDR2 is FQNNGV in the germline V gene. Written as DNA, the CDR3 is TGTGCCAGCAGCCTAGGGGACAGTAGAACCGGGGAGCTGTTTTTT. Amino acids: CASSLGDSRTGELFF.

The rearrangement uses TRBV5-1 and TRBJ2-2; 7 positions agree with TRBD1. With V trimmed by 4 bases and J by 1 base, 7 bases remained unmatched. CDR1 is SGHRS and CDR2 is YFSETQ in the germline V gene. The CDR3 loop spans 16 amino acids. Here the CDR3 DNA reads TGCGCCAGCAGCCCATGGGACAGCAGGAACACCGGGGAGCTGTTTTTT. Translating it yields CASSPWDSRNTGELFF.

CDR3: CASSFIAGGVNEQFF. CDR3 sequence (DNA): TGCGCCAGCAGCTTTATAGCGGGGGGAGTTAATGAGCAGTTCTTC. The chain links TRBV5-1 to TRBJ2-1; the match to TRBD2 covers 10 bases. The CDR3 runs to 15 residues. Trimming took 2 bases from V and 7 from J; bases not matched to a gene: 6. Per the germline V gene, CDR1 is SGHRS and CDR2 is YFSETQ.